This passage covers 13 T cell receptor beta chains from one sample sequenced in a study of cytomegalovirus exposure and HLA in healthy donors. The PCR used 60 Vbeta and 13 Jbeta primers. Sequenced by immunoSEQ multiplex PCR; TCRdb stores in-frame clones only, minus some. Of 100,000 to 150,000 clones in the sample, about 80% were seen once. The sequencing input was PBMCs. These receptors were obtained from a boy between 2 and 10 years old in good health and CMV-seronegative.

The V call is TRBV6-1, the J call TRBJ1-1; 7 bases line up with TRBD1. Trimming at V came to 5 bases and at J to 10 bases, leaving 13 bases not matched to a gene. CDR1 and CDR2 from the germline V gene are MNHNS and SASEGT. The CDR3 spans 14 residues. The CDR3 sequence: CASSSGTVAVGAFF. CDR3 in DNA: TGTGCCAGCAGTTCCGGGACAGTCGCAGTGGGAGCTTTCTTT.

This chain connects TRBV19 to TRBJ2-1; 9 bases agree with TRBD2. The CDR3 is 16 residues long. With 5 bases clipped from V and 6 bases from J, the junction kept 11 bases outside the gene matches. Germline V lookup: CDR1 LNHDA, CDR2 SQIVND (reference sequence). CDR3 protein: CASSLAGVDPPNEQFF. The CDR3 nucleotides read TGTGCCAGTAGTTTAGCGGGAGTGGACCCTCCCAATGAGCAGTTCTTC.

This clone appeared a few times. The same CDR3 can be traced to other DNA sequences in this sample. This CDR3 is CASSDGRGGNTEAFF. CDR3 nucleotide sequence: TGTGCCAGCAGTGACGGTAGGGGTGGGAACACTGAAGCTTTCTTT. The chain couples TRBV6-4 to TRBJ1-1; D is perhaps TRBD1 (5 bases). Germline CDR1 MRHNA, CDR2 SNTAGT. Deletions cut 2 bases from V and 1 base from J, with 11 bases between. The CDR3 extends over 15 amino acids.

V and J are TRBV19 and TRBJ2-1, with a tentative D call TRBD1 (5 bases). Trimming took off 3 bases at V and 9 bases at J, with 12 bases between the two ends. Germline V lookup: CDR1 LNHDA, CDR2 SQIVND (reference sequence). The CDR3 spans 13 residues. CDR3 DNA sequence: TGTGCCAGTAGTATGAACAGAAGGGGTGAGCAGTTCTTC. This sequence encodes CASSMNRRGEQFF. The full variable domain, with the rest looked up from reference TRBV19 and TRBJ2-1, is DGGITQSPKYLFRKEGQNVTLSCEQNLNHDAMYWYRQDPGQGLRLIYYSQIVNDFQKGDIAEGYSVSREKKESFPLTVTSAQKNPTAFYLCASSMNRRGEQFFGPGTRLTVL.

The J gene is TRBJ1-1, the V gene TRBV29-1; 9 bases map to TRBD1. In germline, CDR1 is SQVTM, CDR2 ANQGSEA. V gave up 7 bases and J gave up 5 bases; unmatched junction bases: 11. The length of the CDR3 is 14 residues. The CDR3, as DNA: TGCAGCGGGGGGGACAGGGCTGGGAGGACTGAAGCTTTCTTT. Amino acids: CSGGDRAGRTEAFF.

The chain carries TRBV4-1 and TRBJ1-5, with 9 bases matching TRBD1. Germline CDR1 and CDR2: MGHRA and YSYEKL. CDR3 length equals 15 residues. Unmatched junction bases numbered 7, after V lost 4 bases and J lost 6 bases. CDR3 bases: TGCGCCAGCAGCCCAGGGGACAGGGTAACTCAGCCCCAGCATTTT. It translates to CASSPGDRVTQPQHF.

In nucleotides, the CDR3 is TGCGCCAGCAGCCAAGAGGGGGCGTACAATGAGCAGTTCTTC. Protein sequence: CASSQEGAYNEQFF. The V gene is TRBV4-3, the J gene TRBJ2-1; D is possibly TRBD1 (6 bases). Germline V gene sequence: CDR1 LGHNA, CDR2 YSLEER. V shed 0 bases and J shed 4 bases, with 7 bases lying between them. CDR3 size: 14 residues.

In this sample, this clone turned up a few times. The rearrangement uses TRBV27 and TRBJ2-7, with TRBD1 as a possible D gene (5 bases). This CDR3 is built from 14 residues. V was pared by 6 bases and J by 2 bases, with 14 bases between. Germline CDR1 is MNHEY and CDR2 is SMNVEV (reference sequence). The DNA for the CDR3 is TGTGCCAGCAGCCTGACAGTTCAGGCCTACGAGCAGTACGTC. The encoded protein is CASSLTVQAYEQYV.

V and J are TRBV7-9 and TRBJ1-4; D gene unclear. CDR3 size: 16 residues. Between the trimmed V and J ends, which lost 6 bases and 7 bases, there was a span of 21 bases. Looked up from germline, CDR1 is SEHNR and CDR2 is FQNEAQ (reference sequence). The CDR3 spells CASSFGNPGGPEKLFF. The CDR3 DNA sequence: TGTGCCAGCAGTTTCGGAAACCCAGGTGGGCCTGAAAAACTGTTTTTT.

The chain recombines TRBV5-1 with TRBJ2-3, with 8 bases identical to TRBD2. V lost 5 bases to trimming and J lost 3 bases; unmatched junction nucleotides: 11. This CDR3 is built from 16 residues. The V gene's germline CDR1 is SGHRS and CDR2 YFSETQ. This CDR3 is CASSSLRTSLTDTQYF. The CDR3 DNA reads as TGCGCCAGCAGTTCCCTGAGGACTAGCCTTACAGATACGCAGTATTTT.

J is TRBJ2-7 and V is TRBV6-5; D may be TRBD2 (5 bases). The CDR3 contains 13 residues. V lost 0 bases to trimming and J lost 5 bases, with 8 bases between them. CDR1 and CDR2 (germline): MNHEY, SVGAGI. The CDR3 DNA is TGTGCCAGCAGTTACTCGGGAGCGCACGAGCAGTACGTC. It encodes CASSYSGAHEQYV.

The DNA of the CDR3 is TGTGCCAGCAGTTCAGGCCGGTATAGCAATCAGCCCCAGCATTTT. Its translation is CASSSGRYSNQPQHF. The chain employs TRBV6-6 and TRBJ1-5; D remains unclear. Germline V gene data show CDR1 as MNHNY and CDR2 as SVGAGI (reference sequence). The CDR3 totals 15 residues. Deletions cut 4 bases from V and 0 bases from J, with 10 bases between.

The rearrangement joins TRBV6-4 to TRBJ2-3; maybe TRBD1 (5 bases). CDR1 and CDR2 (germline): MRHNA, SNTAGT. The CDR3 is 14 residues long. V gave up 0 bases and J gave up 1 base, with 5 bases separating them. CDR3 in amino acids: CASSDSTGTDTQYF. CDR3 in DNA: TGTGCCAGCAGTGACTCGACAGGCACAGATACGCAGTATTTT.